The rows below give T cell receptor beta chains drawn from one sample of a study of T-cell reconstitution after alpha-beta-depleted transplantation in children. In TCRdb, the PCR reads were re-called with MiXCR into one record per CDR3 protein. The repertoire holds 500,000 or so distinct CDR3 sequences, with roughly 10% as singletons. The material was PBMCs, mostly from graft donor cells, obtained 180 days after TCRalphabeta/CD19-depleted stem cell transplant. The receptors originated from a female patient under 10 years old who had a stem cell transplant for aplastic anemia, so the T cells may come from the graft donor. Both conserved end residues are part of each CDR3. A D gene is named only where the DNA matches it firmly.

d_call: NA
j_call: TRBJ1-1
v_call: TRBV5-5
cdr3_aa: CASSSAVNTEAFF

d_call: NA
j_call: TRBJ2-1
v_call: TRBV13
cdr3_aa: CASSVGSGRLNEQFF

d_call: TRBD1
j_call: TRBJ2-2
v_call: TRBV2
cdr3_aa: CASSLQGPTTGELFF

d_call: TRBD2
j_call: TRBJ2-7
v_call: TRBV20-1
cdr3_aa: CSLGTSGRPAYEQYF

d_call: NA
j_call: TRBJ1-5
v_call: TRBV5-1
cdr3_aa: CASSRKQASNQPQHF

d_call: TRBD1
j_call: TRBJ2-1
v_call: TRBV12-3/TRBV12-4
cdr3_aa: CASSFPRGRDEQFF

d_call: NA
j_call: TRBJ2-2
v_call: TRBV7-9
cdr3_aa: CASSLAPLMNTGELFF

d_call: TRBD2
j_call: TRBJ2-1
v_call: TRBV5-6
cdr3_aa: CASIGLAGLYNEQFF

d_call: NA
j_call: TRBJ1-1
v_call: TRBV6-5
cdr3_aa: CASSRPQGSEAFF

d_call: TRBD2
j_call: TRBJ2-7
v_call: TRBV7-2
cdr3_aa: CASSNGTSGSFKQYF

d_call: NA
j_call: TRBJ2-2
v_call: TRBV7-2
cdr3_aa: CASGSAHYSSKNTGELFF

d_call: TRBD1
j_call: TRBJ1-2
v_call: TRBV7-2
cdr3_aa: CASSQTGGSWGYTF

d_call: NA
j_call: TRBJ2-1
v_call: TRBV14
cdr3_aa: CASSQGAGSRPGPYNEQFF